This note documents a single TCR beta chain sequence. The sample belongs to a study of cytomegalovirus exposure and HLA in healthy donors. The PCR made use of 60 Vbeta and 13 Jbeta primers. In the original processing: Unique TCR beta chains totaled 80 million to 100 million in a later count, with around 11 million of them shared. Clones were sequenced by immunoSEQ multiplex PCR, and TCRdb holds only the in-frame ones, with some missing. The D gene and trimming were derived from the DNA, and the V and J assignments and clone size from that table. The sample has about 160,000 clones; roughly 80% are singletons. The receptor was derived from a man aged 25 to 40 in good health and CMV-seronegative. Specimen: PBMCs.

The CDR3 protein is CASSPVAGGQETQYF. The CDR3 nucleotides read TGTGCCAGCAGCCCAGTAGCGGGGGGGCAAGAGACCCAGTACTTC. The chain has TRBV7-6 and TRBJ2-5, with 11 bases lining up with TRBD2. J was trimmed by 2 bases and V by 5 bases; bases with no gene match: 4. Germline V gene lookup returns CDR1 SGHVS and CDR2 FNYEAQ. The CDR3 is made up of 15 amino acids.